This TCR beta chain was sequenced in a study of shared clonotypes between healthy human individuals. Study as a whole: Researchers drew samples from a couple of women and a few men aged 18 to 49.

TCRdb keeps only in-frame clones here, not all; method: immunoSEQ multiplex PCR. The sample carries about 1.1 million clones, about four fifths recorded once. The length of the CDR3 is 15 residues. Trimming took off 0 bases at V and 7 bases at J, with 12 bases between the two ends. Germline loops: CDR1 MNHEY, CDR2 SVGAGI. The receptor's source is a man younger than 35 in good health. Some clones in this sample may be carry-over from other donors' samples. Sequenced material: memory CD4+ T cells from PBMCs. Specified subset: CD45RA-negative fraction. The chain couples TRBV6-5 to TRBJ1-4, with D possibly matching TRBD1 (5 bases). CDR3 DNA: TGTGCCAGCAGTTACTCTGGGGGGGTTGGTGAAAAACTGTTTTTT. Residues: CASSYSGGVGEKLFF.